One and the same sample provided the 24 T cell receptor beta chains below, sequenced in a study of vaccination effects on CD4 cells after COVID-19 (dated by TCRdb to between 2021 and 2022). The library was generated by the immunoSEQ multiplex PCR assay. In its TCRdb copy, this immuneACCESS table keeps in-frame sequences only and misses some clones. Where compared with another copy, unresolved V genes explain less than half of these, and the others have no known cause. The sample includes about 57,000 clones, with 78% observed a single time. The ten largest account for 3.5% to 5% of the sample. After around 10 days of culture, CD4+ T cells were isolated with the EasySep CD4+ T cell isolation kit. Each participant received two doses of an mRNA SARS-CoV-2 vaccine, either BNT162b2 or mRNA-1273. Antigens for these TCRs are unknown. The input for sequencing was CD4+ T cells from PBMCs cultured without peptide, taken after COVID-19 vaccination. These receptor sequences come from a human donor who received a COVID-19 vaccine.

The chain links TRBV14 to TRBJ1-1; D is uncertain. The CDR3 sequence is 16 residues long. Germline CDR1 reads SGHDN; CDR2 reads FVKESK. The V and J ends lost 0 bases and 1 base respectively, with 12 bases between them. The CDR3 region has the DNA TGTGCCAGCAGCCAAGATAAGGGCGAAAAGAACACTGAAGCTTTCTTT. Encoded protein: CASSQDKGEKNTEAFF.

The chain recombines TRBV4-3 with TRBJ2-1; D gene uncertain. The germline V gene encodes CDR1 LGHNA and CDR2 YSLEER. The CDR3 is 14 amino acids. Deletions cut 2 bases from V and 6 bases from J, with 11 bases between. This chain's CDR3 is CASSQPNGGNEQFF. The CDR3, as DNA: TGCGCCAGCAGCCAACCTAATGGTGGCAATGAGCAGTTCTTC.

V and J are TRBV2 and TRBJ1-5, with 7 bases lining up with TRBD1. V trimming: 5 bases; J trimming: 2 bases; junction bases outside the gene matches: 12. In germline, CDR1 is SNHLY, CDR2 FYNNEI. The CDR3 has 17 residues. In DNA, the CDR3 is TGTGCCAGCAGTCCCGGGCTCCACAGGGGTGGCAATCAGCCCCAGCATTTT. This translates into CASSPGLHRGGNQPQHF.

The chain couples TRBV19 to TRBJ1-1; 7 nucleotides agree with TRBD1. Trimming cost V 4 bases and J 1 base; bases outside gene matches: 9. Germline V gene lookup returns CDR1 LNHDA and CDR2 SQIVND (reference sequence). CDR3 length equals 16 residues. DNA for the CDR3: TGTGCCAGTAGTACCGTCCGTCGGGACAGGAACACTGAAGCTTTCTTT. Protein: CASSTVRRDRNTEAFF.

The chain links TRBV7-2 to TRBJ1-1, with a possible D match to TRBD1 (5 bases). V gave up 5 bases and J gave up 8 bases, with 15 bases separating them. There are 13 residues in the CDR3. Germline values: CDR1 SGHTA, CDR2 FQGNSA. The CDR3 region has the DNA TGTGCCAGCAGCCTAAAGGCAGGGTTCGAAGCTTTCTTT. Its protein product is CASSLKAGFEAFF.

The chain is built from TRBV29-1 and TRBJ2-5; D is possibly TRBD1 (5 bases). The CDR3 length is 12 residues. Trimming removed 4 bases at V and 2 bases at J, with 8 bases between. From germline, CDR1 is SQVTM and CDR2 ANQGSEA. The CDR3 DNA sequence: TGCAGCGTTGCCAGGGCGCAAGAGACCCAGTACTTC. This encodes CSVARAQETQYF.

J is TRBJ2-7 and V is TRBV19; 12 bases are a match to TRBD1. The CDR3 is 19 amino acids. Germline lookup yields CDR1 LNHDA and CDR2 SQIVND (reference sequence). J was trimmed by 0 bases and V by 3 bases; bases with no gene match: 12. CDR3 sequence: CASSIMWDRGPQGSYEQYF. DNA for the CDR3: TGTGCCAGTAGTATTATGTGGGACAGGGGGCCCCAGGGCTCCTACGAGCAGTACTTC.

The chain has TRBV15 and TRBJ1-5; no clear D gene. In germline, CDR1 is LNHNV, CDR2 YYDKDF (reference sequence). There are 12 residues in the CDR3. V was pared by 0 bases and J by 5 bases, with 2 bases between. As DNA, the CDR3 is TGTGCCACCAGCAGAGATTATCAGCCCCAGCATTTT. Protein: CATSRDYQPQHF.

J is TRBJ2-3 and V is TRBV19; D is unclear. Trimming removed 6 bases from V and 1 base from J, with 20 bases in between. The CDR3 spans 17 residues. Germline CDR1 is LNHDA and CDR2 is SQIVND (reference sequence). The CDR3 loop is CASSPSIDRHRTDTQYF. CDR3 bases: TGTGCCAGTAGCCCCTCGATAGACCGCCACCGCACAGATACGCAGTATTTT. The variable domain in full, with the rest retrieved from reference TRBV19 and TRBJ2-3, is DGGITQSPKYLFRKEGQNVTLSCEQNLNHDAMYWYRQDPGQGLRLIYYSQIVNDFQKGDIAEGYSVSREKKESFPLTVTSAQKNPTAFYLCASSPSIDRHRTDTQYFGPGTRLTVL.

V gene TRBV7-3 combines with J gene TRBJ2-5; D not resolved. V was shortened by 5 bases and J by 5 bases, with 12 bases between the two germline ends. CDR1 SGHTA and CDR2 FQGTGA come from the germline V gene. The CDR3 length is 13 residues. This CDR3 is CASSPHARETQYF. CDR3 sequence (DNA): TGTGCCAGCAGCCCACACGCCCGGGAGACCCAGTACTTC.

The V and J genes are TRBV6-2 or TRBV6-3 and TRBJ2-7; no firm D call. The CDR3 consists of 17 residues. V lost 1 base, J lost 2 bases, and 18 bases lay in between. Germline loops: CDR1 MNHEY, CDR2 SVGEGT. The CDR3 protein is CASSYWASHSTPYEQYF. The CDR3 DNA reads as TGTGCCAGCAGTTACTGGGCATCCCACAGCACCCCCTACGAGCAGTACTTC.

The V call is TRBV4-3, the J call TRBJ2-7; D is ambiguous. V lost 3 bases and J 0 bases, leaving 24 bases between the germline ends. This CDR3 region has 19 residues. The germline V gene has CDR1 LGHNA and CDR2 YSLEER. The CDR3 bases are TGCGCCAGCAGCCATTGTTGCGGCATAGACATAAAAAGCTCCTACGAGCAGTACTTC. Protein: CASSHCCGIDIKSSYEQYF.

CDR3 loop: CASSKSGSTDTQYF. DNA of the CDR3: TGTGCCAGCAGTAAAAGCGGGAGCACAGATACGCAGTATTTT. The chain is built from TRBV25-1 and TRBJ2-3, with a possible D match to TRBD2 (6 bases). V was trimmed by 5 bases and J by 0 bases, leaving 9 bases between them. This CDR3 has 14 residues. Germline CDR1 MGHDK, CDR2 SYGVNS.

The chain has TRBV6-1 and TRBJ2-7; possibly TRBD2 for D (6 bases). Germline V gene sequence: CDR1 MNHNS, CDR2 SASEGT. The CDR3 totals 15 residues. Trimming cost V 2 bases and J 2 bases, with 13 bases left between them. The CDR3 coding sequence is TGTGCCAGCAGTGAATTTGGGACTGGCCCCTACGAGCAGTACTTC. Protein sequence: CASSEFGTGPYEQYF.

The chain uses TRBV7-9 and TRBJ1-4, with D possibly being TRBD1 (6 bases). The CDR3 extends over 16 amino acids. Trimming stripped 3 bases from V and 2 bases from J, with 13 bases between. The germline V gene has CDR1 SEHNR and CDR2 FQNEAQ (reference sequence). CDR3 loop: CASSFIRGSTNEKLFF. CDR3 sequence (DNA): TGTGCCAGCAGCTTCATTAGGGGGTCTACTAATGAAAAACTGTTTTTT.

The chain is built from TRBV11-2 and TRBJ1-2; no clear D. CDR1 SGHAT and CDR2 FQNNGV come from the germline V gene. The CDR3 sequence is 14 residues long. Trimming removed 5 bases at V and 5 bases at J, with 15 bases between. The DNA for the CDR3 is TGTGCCAGCAGCCCCGGCGGGATGGGGTATGGCTACACCTTC. Translated: CASSPGGMGYGYTF.

This clone was seen a single time. The chain joins TRBV5-1 to TRBJ2-3; D is unresolved. The CDR3 is 15 amino acids. Germline V gene data show CDR1 as SGHRS and CDR2 as YFSETQ. V dropped 0 bases and J dropped 2 bases, with 10 bases sitting between them. As DNA, the CDR3 is TGCGCCAGCAGCTTGGGGTGGCTGTCCACAGATACGCAGTATTTT. Its protein product is CASSLGWLSTDTQYF.

The rearrangement links TRBV12-3 or TRBV12-4 to TRBJ1-4, with unresolved D. V shed 3 bases and J shed 4 bases, with 6 bases lying between them. The CDR3 consists of 13 residues. The CDR3 region is CASSFFGNEKLFF. The CDR3 DNA is TGTGCCAGCAGTTTTTTTGGTAATGAAAAACTGTTTTTT.

The genes are TRBV6-5 and TRBJ1-2; TRBD1 might be the D (6 bases). The CDR3 extends over 16 amino acids. Germline assignment: CDR1 MNHEY and CDR2 SVGAGI. V was trimmed by 4 bases and J by 8 bases, leaving 23 bases between them. The CDR3 bases are TGTGCCAGCAGTTCCTACCCACAGGGTGAGTGGCACGGCTACACCTTC. As protein: CASSSYPQGEWHGYTF.

V gene TRBV14 combines with J gene TRBJ2-2; D is unclear. The germline V and J ends were trimmed by 2 bases and 6 bases, with 7 bases remaining between them. The CDR3 is made up of 13 amino acids. The germline gives CDR1 SGHDN, CDR2 FVKESK. In DNA, the CDR3 is TGTGCCAGCAGCCAATTCCCGTCCGGGGAGCTGTTTTTT. As protein: CASSQFPSGELFF.

About this clone itself: At one end the junction does not follow the germline gene, possibly because of a read error. V gene TRBV7-7 combines with J gene TRBJ2-5, with 7 bases matching TRBD1. Germline V CDR1 and CDR2: SSHAT, FNYEAQ (reference sequence). The CDR3 consists of 13 residues. As DNA, the CDR3 is TGTGCTAGCAGCTCGACTACAGGGGCGACCCAGTACTTC. It yields the protein CASSSTTGATQYF. Combining the CDR3 with reference TRBV7-7 and TRBJ2-5 gives the whole variable domain GAGVSQSPRYKVTKRGQDVTLRCDPISSHATLYWYQQALGQGPEFLTYFNYEAQPDKSGLPSDRFSAERPEGSISTLTIQRTEQRDSAMYRCASSSTTGATQYFGPGTRLLVL.

V and J are TRBV5-6 and TRBJ1-1, with a weak D call TRBD1 (6 bases). CDR1 and CDR2 from the germline V gene are SGHDT and YYEEEE. Between the trimmed V and J ends, which lost 4 bases and 4 bases, there was a span of 14 bases. This CDR3 has 14 residues. CDR3 sequence reads: CASSGMGARTEAFF. CDR3 in DNA: TGTGCCAGCAGCGGGATGGGGGCGCGCACTGAAGCTTTCTTT.

The chain recombines TRBV6-5 with TRBJ1-2; 9 bases agree with TRBD1. Germline assignment: CDR1 MNHEY and CDR2 SVGAGI. V lost 8 bases, J lost 5 bases, and 9 bases stayed unmatched. This CDR3 is 14 amino acids long. The CDR3 region is CASRNTGGDYGYTF. CDR3 DNA: TGTGCCAGCCGTAACACAGGGGGCGATTATGGCTACACCTTC.

The V gene is TRBV4-3, the J gene TRBJ2-3; 8 bases line up with TRBD1. J lost 1 base, V lost 1 base, and 7 bases had no gene match. The CDR3 is 17 residues long. Germline V lookup: CDR1 LGHNA, CDR2 YSLEER. CDR3 in amino acids: CASSQGVRGPGTDTQYF. The DNA of the CDR3 is TGCGCCAGCAGCCAAGGAGTCAGGGGGCCTGGCACAGATACGCAGTATTTT.